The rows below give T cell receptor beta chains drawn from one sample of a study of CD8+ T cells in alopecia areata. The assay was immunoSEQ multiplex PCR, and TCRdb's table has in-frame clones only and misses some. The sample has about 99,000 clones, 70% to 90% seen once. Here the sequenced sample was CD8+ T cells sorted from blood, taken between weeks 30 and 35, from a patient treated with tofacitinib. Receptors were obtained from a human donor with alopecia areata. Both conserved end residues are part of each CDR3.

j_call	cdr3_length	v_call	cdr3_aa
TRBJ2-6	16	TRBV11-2	CASSLVWGDGANVLTF
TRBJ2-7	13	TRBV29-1	CSVMTGDSYEQYF
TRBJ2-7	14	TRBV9	CASSPWDSTYEQYF
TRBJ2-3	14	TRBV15	CATSRGSQVDTQYF
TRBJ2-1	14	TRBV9	CASSVDETRNEQFF
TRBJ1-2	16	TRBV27	CASSLSSPPANYGYTF
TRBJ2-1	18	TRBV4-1	CASSLFDLPGQGANEQFF
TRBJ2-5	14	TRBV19	CASSMGGGAETQYF
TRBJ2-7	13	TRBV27	CASSLGQTYEQYF
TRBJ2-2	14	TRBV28	CASSLQGNTGELFF
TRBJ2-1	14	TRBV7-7	CASSPLQGMYEQFF
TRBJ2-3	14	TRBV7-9	CASSFGAATDTQYF
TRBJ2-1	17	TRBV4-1	CASSQGTIAGGKNEQFF
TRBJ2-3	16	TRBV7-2	CASSLEFQGALDTQYF
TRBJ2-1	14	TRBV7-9	CASGLAGGPSEQFF
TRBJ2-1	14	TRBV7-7	CASSPGSGTNEQFF
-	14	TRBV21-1	CASSKRRQPYEQYF
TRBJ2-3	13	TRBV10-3	CAISVDNTDTQYF
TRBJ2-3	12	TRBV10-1	CASGGAGDTQYF
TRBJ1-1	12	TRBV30	CAWSVGRTEAFF
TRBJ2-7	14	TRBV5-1	CASSAGTATYEQYF
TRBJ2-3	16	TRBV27	CASSLPTGPNTDTQYF
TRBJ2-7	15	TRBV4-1	CASSQDQGGRDEQYF
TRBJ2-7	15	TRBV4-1	CASSQASASSYEQYF
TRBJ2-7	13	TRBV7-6	CASSLAVSGEQYF
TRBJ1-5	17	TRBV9	CASSRGGGSNSNQPQHF
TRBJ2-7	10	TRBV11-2	CASSSYEQYF
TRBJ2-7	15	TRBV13	CASSLGQGSSYEQYF